What follows are 15 T cell receptor beta chains derived from one specimen sequenced in a study of CD8 T cells in ankylosing spondylitis. TCRdb processed the 5' RACE reads anew with MiXCR; each CDR3 protein has one entry. Of a few hundred thousand distinct CDR3 sequences listed, roughly a tenth are singletons. Sequenced material: blood, either unsorted or a sorted T cell fraction (not recorded which). All receptors derive from a male donor with ankylosing spondylitis or in good health (not recorded which).

This rearrangement joins TRBV14 to TRBJ2-3; 13 bases map to TRBD2. With V trimmed by 4 bases and J by 0 bases, 10 bases remained unmatched. Germline CDR1 is SGHDN and CDR2 is FVKESK. This CDR3 comprises 19 residues. The CDR3 loop is CASSLLGLAGAFSTDTQYF. DNA for the CDR3: TGTGCCAGCAGCCTCCTCGGACTAGCGGGGGCATTTAGCACAGATACGCAGTATTTT.

This clonotype came up many times. V usage is TRBV20-1 and J usage is TRBJ2-1; unclear D gene. Germline values: CDR1 DFQATT, CDR2 SNEGSKA (reference sequence). The CDR3 sequence is 12 residues long. The V end was cut by 1 base, the J end by 7 bases, with 8 bases between. Here the CDR3 DNA reads TGCAGTGCTAGAGGGTTGGCGAATGAGCAGTTCTTC. Protein product: CSARGLANEQFF.

This clonotype came up many times. The chain recombines TRBV29-1 with TRBJ2-5; possible D gene TRBD1, 7 bases. Trimming shortened V by 3 bases and J by 5 bases, and 13 bases separated the two germline ends. Germline values: CDR1 SQVTM, CDR2 ANQGSEA. CDR3 size: 13 residues. The CDR3 DNA is TGCAGCGTTGAGGAGGGGGCGACCGAGACCCAGTACTTC. This sequence encodes CSVEEGATETQYF. The variable domain in full, completed from reference TRBV29-1 and TRBJ2-5, reads SAVISQKPSRDICQRGTSLTIQCQVDSQVTMMFWYRQQPGQSLTLIATANQGSEATYESGFVIDKFPISRPNLTFSTLTVSNMSPEDSSIYLCSVEEGATETQYFGPGTRLLVL.

The chain has TRBV3-1 and TRBJ1-2; D is unresolved. The CDR3 runs 13 residues. CDR1 is LGHDT and CDR2 is YNNKEL in the germline V gene (reference sequence). Trimming left V 6 bases short and J 5 bases short, with 13 bases between. The CDR3 DNA reads as TGTGCCAGCAGATCCGAGGGAATTTATGGCTACACCTTC. It yields the protein CASRSEGIYGYTF.

This clonotype was counted at least ten times. The rearrangement uses TRBV4-1 and TRBJ2-3; 11 bases match TRBD2. V was pared by 1 base and J by 5 bases, with 5 bases of the junction left unmatched. From germline, CDR1 is MGHRA and CDR2 YSYEKL. The CDR3 is 16 amino acids. This CDR3 is CASSQGETSGVDTQYF. DNA for the CDR3: TGCGCCAGCAGCCAAGGAGAGACTAGCGGGGTAGATACGCAGTATTTT.

Ten or more counts support this clonotype. The chain recombines TRBV11-2 with TRBJ2-2; D remains ambiguous. The germline gives CDR1 SGHAT, CDR2 FQNNGV. V lost 7 bases to trimming and J lost 4 bases, with 19 bases between them. The CDR3 is 16 residues long. CDR3 sequence reads: CASNLDEVWGTGELFF. CDR3 DNA sequence: TGTGCCAGCAACCTAGACGAGGTTTGGGGCACCGGGGAGCTGTTTTTT.

This clonotype was recorded at least ten times. In DNA, the CDR3 is TGTGCCAGCAGTACAGGGGGCTATGAGCAGTTCTTC. The encoded protein is CASSTGGYEQFF. The chain couples TRBV7-2 to TRBJ2-1; 9 nucleotides match TRBD1. This CDR3 region has 12 residues. Trimming at V came to 6 bases and at J to 8 bases, leaving 2 bases not matched to a gene. CDR1 is SGHTA and CDR2 is FQGNSA in the germline V gene.

This clonotype was found many times. The chain links TRBV20-1 to TRBJ2-7; 8 nucleotides line up with TRBD1. V lost 1 base, J lost 4 bases, and 6 bases stayed unmatched. The CDR3 totals 14 residues. Germline lookup yields CDR1 DFQATT and CDR2 SNEGSKA (reference sequence). The CDR3 nucleotides read TGCAGTGCTAGAGGACAGGGGAGTTCATACGAGCAGTACTTC. As protein: CSARGQGSSYEQYF.

The chain uses TRBV9 and TRBJ1-4; D gene ambiguous. The V gene lost 6 bases and the J gene lost 8 bases, with 14 bases spanning the gap. The CDR3 consists of 13 residues. Germline V CDR1 and CDR2: SGDLS, YYNGEE. CDR3 coding DNA: TGTGCCAGCAATCGGGAGGGTAGCGAAAAACTGTTTTTT. Amino acids: CASNREGSEKLFF.

This clonotype was detected many times. As DNA, the CDR3 is TGCAGTGCTAGAGATCTCCTAGCGGGGGGGCCGAACACCGGGGAGCTGTTTTTT. Encoded protein: CSARDLLAGGPNTGELFF. This sequence joins TRBV20-1 and TRBJ2-2; 12 nucleotides agree with TRBD2. The trim removed 0 bases at V and 0 bases at J, leaving 5 bases unmatched. Per the germline V gene, CDR1 is DFQATT and CDR2 is SNEGSKA (reference sequence). The CDR3 has 18 amino acids.

The chain combines TRBV7-2 with TRBJ2-7; possibly TRBD1 or TRBD2 for D (5 bases each). Trimming cost V 3 bases and J 5 bases, with 20 bases left between them. In germline, CDR1 is SGHTA, CDR2 FQGNSA. This CDR3 spans 16 amino acids. DNA for the CDR3: TGTGCCAGCAGCTTTTGGGCCACAGAGGGGTCCGACGAGCAGTACTTC. Protein: CASSFWATEGSDEQYF.

This clonotype was detected many times. The genes are TRBV7-2 and TRBJ2-7; unclear D gene. V lost 5 bases and J lost 2, with 4 bases in between. CDR3 length: 11 residues. Germline V CDR1 and CDR2: SGHTA, FQGNSA. The CDR3 region is CASSPAYEQYF. The DNA for the CDR3 is TGTGCCAGCAGCCCCGCCTACGAGCAGTACTTC.

This clonotype showed up many times. The CDR3 DNA follows: TGCGCCAGCAGCTTGGGGCCACAGGGGGGGGATACTGAAGCTTTCTTT. It encodes CASSLGPQGGDTEAFF. The rearrangement links TRBV5-1 to TRBJ1-1, with 8 positions matching TRBD1. V was pared by 0 bases and J by 5 bases, with 9 bases of the junction left unmatched. The germline V gene has CDR1 SGHRS and CDR2 YFSETQ. There are 16 residues in the CDR3.

This clonotype came up a few times. The V call is TRBV28, the J call TRBJ1-4; no reliable D call. The CDR3 consists of 14 residues. CDR1 and CDR2 (germline): MDHEN, SYDVKM. The ends were cut back, 5 bases at V and 0 bases at J, with 7 bases in the middle. The CDR3 loop reads CASSPTSTNEKLFF. The CDR3 DNA sequence: TGTGCCAGCAGTCCGACATCAACTAATGAAAAACTGTTTTTT.

This clonotype has a count of ten or more. This chain links TRBV5-6 with TRBJ1-1; D gene ambiguous. Trimming removed 0 bases at V and 3 bases at J, with 3 bases between. The CDR3 has 12 amino acids. Germline V gives CDR1 SGHDT, CDR2 YYEEEE. The CDR3 sequence: CASSLGYTEAFF. DNA for the CDR3: TGTGCCAGCAGCTTGGGATACACTGAAGCTTTCTTT. The full variable domain, rest sourced from reference TRBV5-6 and TRBJ1-1, is DAGVTQSPTHLIKTRGQQVTLRCSPKSGHDTVSWYQQALGQGPQFIFQYYEEEERQRGNFPDRFSGHQFPNYSSELNVNALLLGDSALYLCASSLGYTEAFFGQGTRLTVV.